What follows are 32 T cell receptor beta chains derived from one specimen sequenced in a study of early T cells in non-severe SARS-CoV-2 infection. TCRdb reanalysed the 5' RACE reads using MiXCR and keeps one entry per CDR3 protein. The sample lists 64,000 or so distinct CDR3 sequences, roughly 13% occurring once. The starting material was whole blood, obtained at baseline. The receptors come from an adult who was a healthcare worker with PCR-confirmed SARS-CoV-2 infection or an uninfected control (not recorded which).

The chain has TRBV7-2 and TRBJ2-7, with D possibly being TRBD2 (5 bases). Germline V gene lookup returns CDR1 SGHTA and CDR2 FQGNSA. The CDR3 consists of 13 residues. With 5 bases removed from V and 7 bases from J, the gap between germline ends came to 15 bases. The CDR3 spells CASSAERSGEQYF. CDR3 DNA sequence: TGTGCCAGCAGCGCGGAGCGGTCTGGGGAGCAGTACTTC.

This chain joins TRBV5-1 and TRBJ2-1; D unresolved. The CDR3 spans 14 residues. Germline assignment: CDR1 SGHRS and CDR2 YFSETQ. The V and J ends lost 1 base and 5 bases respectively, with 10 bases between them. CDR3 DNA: TGCGCCAGCAGCTTGTTTGCCGGAAACAATGAGCAGTTCTTC. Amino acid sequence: CASSLFAGNNEQFF.

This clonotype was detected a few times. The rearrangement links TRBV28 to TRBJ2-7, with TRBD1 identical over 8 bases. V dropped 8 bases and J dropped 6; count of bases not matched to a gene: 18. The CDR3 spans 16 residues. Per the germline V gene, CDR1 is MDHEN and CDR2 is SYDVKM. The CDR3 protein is CASEPGQALEWSEQYF. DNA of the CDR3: TGTGCCAGCGAGCCGGGACAGGCATTGGAATGGAGCGAGCAGTACTTC.

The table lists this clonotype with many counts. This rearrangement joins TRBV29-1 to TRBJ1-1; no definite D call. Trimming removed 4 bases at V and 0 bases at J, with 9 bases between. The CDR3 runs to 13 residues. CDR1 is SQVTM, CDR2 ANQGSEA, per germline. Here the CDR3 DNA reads TGCAGCGTTGGAAAAGACATGAACACTGAAGCTTTCTTT. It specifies CSVGKDMNTEAFF.

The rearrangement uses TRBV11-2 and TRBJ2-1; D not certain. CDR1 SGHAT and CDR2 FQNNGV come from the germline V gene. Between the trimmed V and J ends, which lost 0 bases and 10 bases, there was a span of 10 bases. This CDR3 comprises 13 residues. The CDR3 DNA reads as TGTGCCAGCAGCTTAGATCGTCGCCAGGAGCAGTTCTTC. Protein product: CASSLDRRQEQFF.

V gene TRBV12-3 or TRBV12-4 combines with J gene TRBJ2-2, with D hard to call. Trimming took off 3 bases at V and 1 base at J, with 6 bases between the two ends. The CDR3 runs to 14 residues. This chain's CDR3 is CASSFLRNTGELFF. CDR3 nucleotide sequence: TGTGCCAGCAGTTTTTTGCGGAACACCGGGGAGCTGTTTTTT.

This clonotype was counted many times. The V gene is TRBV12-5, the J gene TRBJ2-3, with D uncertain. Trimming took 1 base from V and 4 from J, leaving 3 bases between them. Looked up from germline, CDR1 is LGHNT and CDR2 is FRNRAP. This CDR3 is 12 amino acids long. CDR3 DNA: TGTGCTAGTGGTTTGGGCTCAGATACGCAGTATTTT. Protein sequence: CASGLGSDTQYF.

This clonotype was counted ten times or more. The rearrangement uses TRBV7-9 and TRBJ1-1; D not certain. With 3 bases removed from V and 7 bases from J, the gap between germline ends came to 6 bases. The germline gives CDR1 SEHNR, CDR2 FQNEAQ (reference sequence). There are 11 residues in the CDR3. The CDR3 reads CASSFTDEAFF. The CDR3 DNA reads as TGTGCCAGCAGCTTCACAGATGAAGCTTTCTTT.

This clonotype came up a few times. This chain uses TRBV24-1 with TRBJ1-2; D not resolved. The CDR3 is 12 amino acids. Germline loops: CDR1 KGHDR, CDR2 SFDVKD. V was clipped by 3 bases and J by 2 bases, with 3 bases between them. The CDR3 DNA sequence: TGTGCCACCAGTGATCCGAACTATGGCTACACCTTC. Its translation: CATSDPNYGYTF.

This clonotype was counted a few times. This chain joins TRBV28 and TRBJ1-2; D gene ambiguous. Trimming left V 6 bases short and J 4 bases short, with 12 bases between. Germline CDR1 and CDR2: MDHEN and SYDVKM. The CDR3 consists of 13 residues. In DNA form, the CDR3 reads TGTGCCAGCAGGAGGTCGAACTTCTATGGCTACACCTTC. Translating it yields CASRRSNFYGYTF.

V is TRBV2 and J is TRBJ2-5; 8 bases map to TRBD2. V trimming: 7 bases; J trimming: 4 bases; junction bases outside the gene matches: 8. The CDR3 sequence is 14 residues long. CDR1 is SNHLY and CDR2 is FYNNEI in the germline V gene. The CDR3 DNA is TGTGCCAGCACCCTCGGGGGGGCGGGAGAGACCCAGTACTTC. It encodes CASTLGGAGETQYF.

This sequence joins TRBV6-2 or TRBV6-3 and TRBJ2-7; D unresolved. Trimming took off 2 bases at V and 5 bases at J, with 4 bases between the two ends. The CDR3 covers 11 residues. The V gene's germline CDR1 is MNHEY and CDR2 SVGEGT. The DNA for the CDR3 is TGTGCCAGCAGTTACAGGAACGAGCAGTACTTC. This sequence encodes CASSYRNEQYF.

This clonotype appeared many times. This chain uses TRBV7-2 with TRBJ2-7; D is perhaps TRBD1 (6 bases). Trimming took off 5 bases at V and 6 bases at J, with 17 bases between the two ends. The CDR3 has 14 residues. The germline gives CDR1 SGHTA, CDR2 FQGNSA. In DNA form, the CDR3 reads TGTGCCAGCAGCCTCCGGGACACGGTGGGCGAGCAGTACTTC. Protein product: CASSLRDTVGEQYF.

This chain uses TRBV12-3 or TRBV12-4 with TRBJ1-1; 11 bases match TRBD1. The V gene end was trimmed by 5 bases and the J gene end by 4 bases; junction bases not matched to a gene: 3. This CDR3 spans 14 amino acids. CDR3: CASSHGTGGTEAFF. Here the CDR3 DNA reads TGTGCCAGCAGTCACGGGACAGGGGGCACTGAAGCTTTCTTT.

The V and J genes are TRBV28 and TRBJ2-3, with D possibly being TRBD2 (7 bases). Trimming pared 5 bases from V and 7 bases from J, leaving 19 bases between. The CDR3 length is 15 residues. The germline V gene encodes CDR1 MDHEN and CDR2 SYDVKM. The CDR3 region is CASSQGLAVINTQYF. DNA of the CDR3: TGTGCCAGCAGTCAGGGGCTAGCGGTCATAAATACGCAGTATTTT. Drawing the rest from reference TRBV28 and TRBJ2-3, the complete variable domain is DVKVTQSSRYLVKRTGEKVFLECVQDMDHENMFWYRQDPGLGLRLIYFSYDVKMKEKGDIPEGYSVSREKKERFSLILESASTNQTSMYLCASSQGLAVINTQYFGPGTRLTVL.

In nucleotides, the CDR3 is TGTGCCAGCAGTGTCAACCCGGGACTAGGGACCTACAATGAGCAGTTCTTC. Protein sequence: CASSVNPGLGTYNEQFF. This rearrangement joins TRBV25-1 to TRBJ2-1, with TRBD2 matching over 8 bases. The germline V gene has CDR1 MGHDK and CDR2 SYGVNS. V was clipped by 4 bases and J by 2 bases; unmatched bases: 10. The CDR3 loop spans 17 amino acids.

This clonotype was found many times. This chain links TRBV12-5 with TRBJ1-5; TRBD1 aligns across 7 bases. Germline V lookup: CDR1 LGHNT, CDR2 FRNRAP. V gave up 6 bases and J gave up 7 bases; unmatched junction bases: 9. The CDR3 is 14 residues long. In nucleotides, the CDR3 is TGTGCTAGTGGCCGCGACCCGACAGGGCAGCCCCAGCATTTT. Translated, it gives CASGRDPTGQPQHF.

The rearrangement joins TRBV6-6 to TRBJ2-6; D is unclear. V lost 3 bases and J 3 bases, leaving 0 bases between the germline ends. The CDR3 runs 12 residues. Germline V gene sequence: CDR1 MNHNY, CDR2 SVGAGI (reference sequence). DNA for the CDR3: TGTGCCAGCAGTTATGGGGCCAACGTCCTGACTTTC. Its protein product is CASSYGANVLTF.

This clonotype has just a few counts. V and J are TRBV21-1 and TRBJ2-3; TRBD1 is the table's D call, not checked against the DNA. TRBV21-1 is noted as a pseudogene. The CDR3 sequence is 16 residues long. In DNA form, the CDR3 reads TGTGCCAGCAGCAAATCGGACAGTTCGGGCACAGATACGCAGTATTTT. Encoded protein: CASSKSDSSGTDTQYF.

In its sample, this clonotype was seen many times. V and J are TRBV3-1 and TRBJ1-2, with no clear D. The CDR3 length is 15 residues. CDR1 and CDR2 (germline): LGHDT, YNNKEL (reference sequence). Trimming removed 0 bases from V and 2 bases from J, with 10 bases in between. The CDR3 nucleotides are TGTGCCAGCAGCCAAGAAGAACCGGAAAACTATGGCTACACCTTC. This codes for CASSQEEPENYGYTF.

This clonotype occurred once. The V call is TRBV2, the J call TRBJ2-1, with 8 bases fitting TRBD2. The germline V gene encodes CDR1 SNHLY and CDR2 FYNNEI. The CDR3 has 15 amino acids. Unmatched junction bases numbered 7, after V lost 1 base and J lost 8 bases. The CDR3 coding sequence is TGTGCCAGCAGTGAAGGCCGGACTAGCTTCCATGAGCAGTTCTTC. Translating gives CASSEGRTSFHEQFF. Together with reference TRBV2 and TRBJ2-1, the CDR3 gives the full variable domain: EPEVTQTPSHQVTQMGQEVILRCVPISNHLYFYWYRQILGQKVEFLVSFYNNEISEKSEIFDDQFSVERPDGSNFTLKIRSTKLEDSAMYFCASSEGRTSFHEQFFGPGTRLTVL.

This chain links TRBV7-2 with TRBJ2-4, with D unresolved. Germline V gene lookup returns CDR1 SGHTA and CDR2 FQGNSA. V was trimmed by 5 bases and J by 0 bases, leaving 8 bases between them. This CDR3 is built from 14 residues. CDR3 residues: CASSSSLAKNIQYF. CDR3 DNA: TGTGCCAGCAGCAGCAGCTTAGCCAAAAACATTCAGTACTTC. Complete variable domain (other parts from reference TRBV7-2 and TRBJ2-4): GAGVSQSPSNKVTEKGKDVELRCDPISGHTALYWYRQSLGQGLEFLIYFQGNSAPDKSGLPSDRFSAERTGGSVSTLTIQRTQQEDSAVYLCASSSSLAKNIQYFGAGTRLSVL.

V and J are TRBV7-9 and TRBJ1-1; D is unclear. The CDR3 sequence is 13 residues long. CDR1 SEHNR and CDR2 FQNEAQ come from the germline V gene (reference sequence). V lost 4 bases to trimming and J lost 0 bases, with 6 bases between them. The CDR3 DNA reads TGTGCCAGCAGCTCCAGTTTGAACACTGAAGCTTTCTTT. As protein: CASSSSLNTEAFF. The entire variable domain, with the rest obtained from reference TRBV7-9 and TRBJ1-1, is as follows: DTGVSQNPRHKITKRGQNVTFRCDPISEHNRLYWYRQTLGQGPEFLTYFQNEAQLEKSRLLSDRFSAERPKGSFSTLEIQRTEQGDSAMYLCASSSSLNTEAFFGQGTRLTVV.

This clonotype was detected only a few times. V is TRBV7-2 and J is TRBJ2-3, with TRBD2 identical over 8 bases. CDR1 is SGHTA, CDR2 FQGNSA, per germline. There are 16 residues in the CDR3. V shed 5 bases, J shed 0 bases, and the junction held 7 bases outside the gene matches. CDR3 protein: CASSRSGGTSTDTQYF. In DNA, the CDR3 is TGTGCCAGCAGCCGGTCGGGGGGGACTAGCACAGATACGCAGTATTTT.

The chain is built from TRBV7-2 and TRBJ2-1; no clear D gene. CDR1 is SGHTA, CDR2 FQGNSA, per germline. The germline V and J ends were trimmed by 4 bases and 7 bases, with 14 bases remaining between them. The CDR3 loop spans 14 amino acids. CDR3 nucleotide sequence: TGTGCCAGCAGCTCCCGCCCCTACGCGAATGAGCAGTTCTTC. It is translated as CASSSRPYANEQFF. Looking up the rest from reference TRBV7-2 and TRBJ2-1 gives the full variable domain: GAGVSQSPSNKVTEKGKDVELRCDPISGHTALYWYRQSLGQGLEFLIYFQGNSAPDKSGLPSDRFSAERTGGSVSTLTIQRTQQEDSAVYLCASSSRPYANEQFFGPGTRLTVL.

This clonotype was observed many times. The CDR3 here is CASSAVRESSYEQYF. CDR3 coding DNA: TGTGCCAGCAGTGCCGTCAGGGAGAGCTCCTACGAGCAGTACTTC. This chain links TRBV12-3 or TRBV12-4 with TRBJ2-7, with D perhaps TRBD1 or TRBD2 (5 bases each). Trimming cost V 5 bases and J 0 bases, with 14 bases left between them. This CDR3 is 15 amino acids long.

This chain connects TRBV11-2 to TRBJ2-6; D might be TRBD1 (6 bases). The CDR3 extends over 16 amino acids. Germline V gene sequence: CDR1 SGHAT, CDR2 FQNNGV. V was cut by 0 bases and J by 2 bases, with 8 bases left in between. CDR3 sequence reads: CASSLEGTTGANVLTF. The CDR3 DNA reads TGTGCCAGCAGCTTAGAAGGGACAACTGGGGCCAACGTCCTGACTTTC. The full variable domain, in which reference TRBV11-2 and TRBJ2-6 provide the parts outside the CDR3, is EAGVAQSPRYKIIEKRQSVAFWCNPISGHATLYWYQQILGQGPKLLIQFQNNGVVDDSQLPKDRFSAERLKGVDSTLKIQPAKLEDSAVYLCASSLEGTTGANVLTFGAGSRLTVL.

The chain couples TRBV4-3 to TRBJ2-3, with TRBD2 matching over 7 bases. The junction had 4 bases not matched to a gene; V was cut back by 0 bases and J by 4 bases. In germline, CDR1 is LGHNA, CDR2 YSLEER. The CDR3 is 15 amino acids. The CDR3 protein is CASSQEWREPDTQYF. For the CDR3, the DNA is TGCGCCAGCAGCCAAGAGTGGCGGGAGCCAGATACGCAGTATTTT.

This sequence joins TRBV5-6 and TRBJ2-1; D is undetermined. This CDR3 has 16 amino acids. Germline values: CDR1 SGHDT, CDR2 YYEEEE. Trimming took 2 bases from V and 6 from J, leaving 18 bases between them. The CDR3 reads CASSFDLNPWGNEQFF. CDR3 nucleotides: TGTGCCAGCAGCTTCGATCTCAACCCTTGGGGCAATGAGCAGTTCTTC.

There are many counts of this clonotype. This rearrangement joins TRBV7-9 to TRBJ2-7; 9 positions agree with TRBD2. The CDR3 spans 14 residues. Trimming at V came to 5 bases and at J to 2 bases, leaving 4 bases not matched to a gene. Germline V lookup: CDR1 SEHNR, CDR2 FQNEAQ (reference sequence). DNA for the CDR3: TGTGCCAGCAGCCCAGTAGCGGGAGCCTACGAGCAGTACTTC. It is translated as CASSPVAGAYEQYF.

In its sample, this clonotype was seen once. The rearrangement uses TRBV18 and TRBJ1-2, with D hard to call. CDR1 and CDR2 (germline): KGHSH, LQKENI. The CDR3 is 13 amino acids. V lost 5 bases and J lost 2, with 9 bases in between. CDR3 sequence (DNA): TGTGCCAGCTCATCCGACGGCAACTATGGCTACACCTTC. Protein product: CASSSDGNYGYTF.

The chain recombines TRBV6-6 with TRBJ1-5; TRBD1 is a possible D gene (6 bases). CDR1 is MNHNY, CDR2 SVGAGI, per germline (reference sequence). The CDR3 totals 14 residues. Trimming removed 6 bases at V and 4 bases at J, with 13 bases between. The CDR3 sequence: CASSTHRENQPQHF. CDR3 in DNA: TGTGCCAGCAGCACACACAGGGAGAATCAGCCCCAGCATTTT.